This is a list of T cell receptor beta chains from one sample in a study of response to subunit inactivated influenza vaccine. TCRdb re-called the RT-PCR reads with MiXCR, one entry per CDR3 protein. The top ten hold approximately 1.9% of the sample, which has some 500,000 distinct CDR3 sequences, roughly 23% seen once. The source was CD4+ T cells sorted from PBMCs, collected less than 6 days after vaccination. The receptors originated from a man in his fifties who received an inactivated influenza vaccine. The CDR3 runs from the conserved cysteine through the conserved F or W. Each record gives: V gene, D gene, clone size, J gene, CDR3 DNA, CDR3 protein. The D gene is left open where the match is weak. Where a row states a size, it is once, few, many or the class of an expanded clone; other rows omit it.

V: TRBV12-3/TRBV12-4; D: TRBD2; size: few; J: TRBJ2-1; DNA: TGTGCCAGCAGTTTCAGGCTAGCGGGGACCAATGAGCAGTTCTTC; CDR3: CASSFRLAGTNEQFF
V: TRBV6-1; D: .; size: .; J: TRBJ2-2; DNA: TGTGCCAGCAGCCCCCCGCAGGTGAACACCGGGGAGCTGTTTTTT; CDR3: CASSPPQVNTGELFF
V: TRBV9; D: .; size: few; J: TRBJ2-1; DNA: TGTGCCAGCAGCGTAGGGGAAAGTAGCTCCTACAATGAGCAGTTCTTC; CDR3: CASSVGESSSYNEQFF
V: TRBV24-1; D: .; size: .; J: TRBJ2-1; DNA: TGTGCCACCAGGGACTTGAGGAATGAGCAGTTCTTC; CDR3: CATRDLRNEQFF
V: TRBV9; D: .; size: few; J: TRBJ2-7; DNA: TGTGCCAGCAGCGTAGACGGGGCAGGGCCCTACGAGCAGTACTTC; CDR3: CASSVDGAGPYEQYF
V: TRBV5-6; D: .; size: .; J: TRBJ2-7; DNA: TGTGCCAGCAGCGGAGTCGGGTTGCACGAGCAGTACTTC; CDR3: CASSGVGLHEQYF
V: TRBV3-1; D: .; size: few; J: TRBJ2-7; DNA: TGTGCCAGCAGCCAAGTTTCGGACAGAATCGGCGGCTACGAGCAGTACTTC; CDR3: CASSQVSDRIGGYEQYF
V: TRBV12-3/TRBV12-4; D: .; size: few; J: TRBJ2-3; DNA: TGTGCCAGCAGTGTTAACGCCCCTGTCGTTAATTTT; CDR3: CASSVNAPVVNF
V: TRBV5-1; D: .; size: once; J: TRBJ2-2; DNA: TGCGCCAGCAGCTTTAAGGGGCAGAACACCGGGGAGCTGTTTTTT; CDR3: CASSFKGQNTGELFF
V: TRBV29-1; D: TRBD1; size: few; J: TRBJ2-1; DNA: TGCAGCGCCAAGGGGGCCAGTGAGCAGTTCTTC; CDR3: CSAKGASEQFF
V: TRBV3-1; D: .; size: .; J: TRBJ1-4; DNA: TGTGCCAGCAGCTCTACGGCAGGCGGCAGTGAAAAACTGTTTTTT; CDR3: CASSSTAGGSEKLFF
V: TRBV6-2/TRBV6-3; D: .; size: .; J: TRBJ2-6; DNA: TGTGCCAGCACGTACTCTGGGGCCAACGTCCTGACTTTC; CDR3: CASTYSGANVLTF
V: TRBV6-2/TRBV6-3; D: TRBD2; size: .; J: TRBJ2-7; DNA: TGTGCCAGCAGTTACGGAGGCGGGAGAGTTAGGAACGAGCAGTACTTC; CDR3: CASSYGGGRVRNEQYF
V: TRBV7-3; D: TRBD2; size: .; J: TRBJ2-1; DNA: TGTGCCGGCAGCCACACCCTAGCGGGAGGTGCCTCGGAGCAGTTCTTC; CDR3: CAGSHTLAGGASEQFF
V: TRBV18; D: .; size: few; J: TRBJ2-1; DNA: TGTGCCAGCTCACCCCTTAGAGGGGCATATTACAATGAGCAGTTCTTC; CDR3: CASSPLRGAYYNEQFF
V: TRBV10-3; D: .; size: .; J: TRBJ1-1; DNA: TGTGCCATCAGTGAGTCCGGCGGTTCTAACACTGAAGCTTTCTTT; CDR3: CAISESGGSNTEAFF
V: TRBV14; D: .; size: few; J: TRBJ2-2; DNA: TGTGCCAGCAGCCACCAGGGCGGGACCGGGGAGCTGTTTTTT; CDR3: CASSHQGGTGELFF
V: TRBV6-2/TRBV6-3; D: .; size: .; J: TRBJ1-2; DNA: TGTGCCAGCAGGCCTCCGGGCGACCTTCTCTATGGCTACACCTTC; CDR3: CASRPPGDLLYGYTF
V: TRBV3-1; D: .; size: few; J: TRBJ1-3; DNA: TGTGCCAGCAGCCAAGTGTTGGCTGGAAACACCATATATTTT; CDR3: CASSQVLAGNTIYF
V: TRBV5-1; D: TRBD2; size: many; J: TRBJ2-1; DNA: TGCGCCAGCAGCCAAGCGCCAGCGGGAGTATTTAATGAGCAGTTCTTC; CDR3: CASSQAPAGVFNEQFF
V: TRBV9; D: TRBD1; size: once; J: TRBJ2-6; DNA: TGTGCCAGCAGCGTAGTAGGGACAGTTCTCTCTGGGGCCAACGTCCTGACTTTC; CDR3: CASSVVGTVLSGANVLTF
V: TRBV5-1; D: TRBD1; size: .; J: TRBJ2-5; DNA: TGCGCCAGCAGCATAGGACAGGGTTCGTACTTC; CDR3: CASSIGQGSYF
V: TRBV20-1; D: TRBD2; size: .; J: TRBJ2-7; DNA: TGCAGTGCGAAGGGACTAGCGTCGACCTACGAGCGGTACTTC; CDR3: CSAKGLASTYERYF
V: TRBV12-3/TRBV12-4; D: .; size: .; J: TRBJ2-5; DNA: TGTGCCAGCAGGCTAAGCCCCTTCCCGACCCAGTACTTC; CDR3: CASRLSPFPTQYF
V: TRBV14; D: .; size: few; J: TRBJ2-7; DNA: TGTGCCAGCAGACACGCCGGGACTCCTACCTACGAGCAGTACTTC; CDR3: CASRHAGTPTYEQYF
V: TRBV29-1; D: TRBD1; size: few; J: TRBJ2-2; DNA: TGCAGCGTGGGACAGGGCGGGTACTCCGGGGAGCTGTTTTTT; CDR3: CSVGQGGYSGELFF
V: TRBV3-1; D: .; size: few; J: TRBJ2-4; DNA: TGTGCCAGCAGCCAGGGCAGTCAGGGAATTTTGAACATTCAGTACTTC; CDR3: CASSQGSQGILNIQYF
V: TRBV15; D: .; size: .; J: TRBJ2-2; DNA: TGTGCCACCAGCAGGGGGCTAGCTGGAAACACCGGGGAGCTGTTTTTT; CDR3: CATSRGLAGNTGELFF
V: TRBV5-1; D: TRBD2; size: .; J: TRBJ2-1; DNA: TGCGCCAGCAGCTTGGCAGCGGGGGGGCCAAATGAGCAGTTCTTC; CDR3: CASSLAAGGPNEQFF
V: TRBV28; D: .; size: .; J: TRBJ2-1; DNA: TGTGCCAGCAGTTTTAGTAGAACCGTTTTAGGTGAGCAGTTCTTC; CDR3: CASSFSRTVLGEQFF
V: TRBV10-3; D: .; size: few; J: TRBJ2-3; DNA: TGTGCCATCAGTGATTCGGATACGCAGTATTTT; CDR3: CAISDSDTQYF
V: TRBV12-3/TRBV12-4; D: .; size: .; J: TRBJ1-2; DNA: TGTGCCAGCAGTTTAAGATGGGGGGCGAATGGCTACACCTTC; CDR3: CASSLRWGANGYTF
V: TRBV5-1; D: TRBD1; size: .; J: TRBJ2-6; DNA: TGCGCCAGCAGCTTGGTGGCAGGGGGCGCTGGGGCCAACGTCCTGACTTTC; CDR3: CASSLVAGGAGANVLTF
V: TRBV4-2; D: .; size: .; J: TRBJ1-1; DNA: TGTGCCAGCAGCCAAGGGCCCGGACTCGGGTACACTGAAGCTTTCTTT; CDR3: CASSQGPGLGYTEAFF
V: TRBV20-1; D: TRBD2; size: .; J: TRBJ2-1; DNA: TGCAGTGCTAGAGCCGGGACTAGCTACAATGAGCAGTTCTTC; CDR3: CSARAGTSYNEQFF
V: TRBV4-2; D: .; size: .; J: TRBJ2-5; DNA: TGTGCCAGCAGCCAAGACGTCTACTTGGAGACCCAGTACTTC; CDR3: CASSQDVYLETQYF
V: TRBV20-1; D: TRBD1; size: .; J: TRBJ2-5; DNA: TGCAGTGGACAGGGGGATCAAGAGACCCAGTACTTC; CDR3: CSGQGDQETQYF
V: TRBV12-3/TRBV12-4; D: TRBD2; size: few; J: TRBJ2-1; DNA: TGTGCCAGCAGCAACAGCGGGGGGGCCTACAATGAGCAGTTCTTC; CDR3: CASSNSGGAYNEQFF